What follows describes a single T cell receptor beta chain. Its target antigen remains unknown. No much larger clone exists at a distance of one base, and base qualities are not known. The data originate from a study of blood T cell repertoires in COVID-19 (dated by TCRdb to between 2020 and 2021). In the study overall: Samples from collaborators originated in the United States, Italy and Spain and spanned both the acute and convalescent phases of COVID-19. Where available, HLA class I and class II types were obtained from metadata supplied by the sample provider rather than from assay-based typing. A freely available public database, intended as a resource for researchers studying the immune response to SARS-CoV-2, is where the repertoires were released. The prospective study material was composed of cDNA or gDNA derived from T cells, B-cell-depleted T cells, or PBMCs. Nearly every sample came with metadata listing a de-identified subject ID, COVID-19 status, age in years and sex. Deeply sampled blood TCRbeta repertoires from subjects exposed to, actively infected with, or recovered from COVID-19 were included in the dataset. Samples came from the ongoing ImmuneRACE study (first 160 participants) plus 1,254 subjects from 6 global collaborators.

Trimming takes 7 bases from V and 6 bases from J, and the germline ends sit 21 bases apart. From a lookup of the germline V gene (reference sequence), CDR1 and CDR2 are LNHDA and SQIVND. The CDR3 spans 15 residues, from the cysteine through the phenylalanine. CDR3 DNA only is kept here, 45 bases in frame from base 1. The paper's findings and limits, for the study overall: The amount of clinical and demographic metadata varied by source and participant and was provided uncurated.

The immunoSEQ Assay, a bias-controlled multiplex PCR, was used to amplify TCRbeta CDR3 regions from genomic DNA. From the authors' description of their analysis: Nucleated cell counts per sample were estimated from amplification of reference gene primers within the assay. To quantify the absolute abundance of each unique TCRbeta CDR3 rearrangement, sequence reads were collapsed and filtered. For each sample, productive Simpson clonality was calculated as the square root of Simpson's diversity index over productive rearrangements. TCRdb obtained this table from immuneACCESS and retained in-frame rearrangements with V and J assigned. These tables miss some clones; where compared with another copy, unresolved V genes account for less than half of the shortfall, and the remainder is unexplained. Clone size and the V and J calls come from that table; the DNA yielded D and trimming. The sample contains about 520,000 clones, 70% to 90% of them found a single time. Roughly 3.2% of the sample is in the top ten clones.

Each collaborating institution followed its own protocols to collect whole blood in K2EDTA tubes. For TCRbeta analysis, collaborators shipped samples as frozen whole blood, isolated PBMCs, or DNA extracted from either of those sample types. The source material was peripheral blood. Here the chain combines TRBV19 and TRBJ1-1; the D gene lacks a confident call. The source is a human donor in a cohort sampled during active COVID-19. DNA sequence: TGTGCCAGTAATGGGCGTGCGTGGTCAGGATCTGAAGCTTTCTTT. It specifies CASNGRAWSGSEAFF.